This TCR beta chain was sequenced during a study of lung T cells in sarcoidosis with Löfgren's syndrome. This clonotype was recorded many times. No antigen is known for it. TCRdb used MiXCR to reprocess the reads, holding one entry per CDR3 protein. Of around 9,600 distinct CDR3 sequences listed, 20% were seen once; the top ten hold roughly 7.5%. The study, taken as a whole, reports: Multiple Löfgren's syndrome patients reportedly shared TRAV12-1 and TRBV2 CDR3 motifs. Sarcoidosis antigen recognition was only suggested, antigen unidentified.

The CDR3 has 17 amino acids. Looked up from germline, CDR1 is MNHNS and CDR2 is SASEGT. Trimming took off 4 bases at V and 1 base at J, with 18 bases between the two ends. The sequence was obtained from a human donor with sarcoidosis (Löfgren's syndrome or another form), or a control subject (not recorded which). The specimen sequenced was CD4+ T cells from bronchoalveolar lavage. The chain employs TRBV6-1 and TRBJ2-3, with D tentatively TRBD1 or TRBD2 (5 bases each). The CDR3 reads CASSANYGAGRTDTQYF. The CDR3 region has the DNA TGTGCCAGCAGTGCGAACTACGGGGCCGGTCGCACAGATACGCAGTATTTT.